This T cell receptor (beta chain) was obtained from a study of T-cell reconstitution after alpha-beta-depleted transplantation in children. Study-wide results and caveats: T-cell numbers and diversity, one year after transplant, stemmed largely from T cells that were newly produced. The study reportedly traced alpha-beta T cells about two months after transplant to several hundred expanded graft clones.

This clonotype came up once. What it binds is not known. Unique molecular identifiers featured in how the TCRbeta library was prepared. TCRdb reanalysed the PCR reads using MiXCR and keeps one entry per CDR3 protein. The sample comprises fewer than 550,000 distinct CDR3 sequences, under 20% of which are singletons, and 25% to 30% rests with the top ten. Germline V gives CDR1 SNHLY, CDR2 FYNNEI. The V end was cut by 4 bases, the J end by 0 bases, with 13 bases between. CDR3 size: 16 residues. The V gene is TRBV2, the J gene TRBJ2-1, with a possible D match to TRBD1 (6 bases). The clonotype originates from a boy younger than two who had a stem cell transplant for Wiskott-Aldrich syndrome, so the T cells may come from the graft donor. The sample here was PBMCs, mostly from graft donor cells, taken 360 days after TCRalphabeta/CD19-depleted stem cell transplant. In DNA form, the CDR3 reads TGTGCCAGCAGTGCGCTATGGGGGCACTCCTACAATGAGCAGTTCTTC. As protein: CASSALWGHSYNEQFF.